This T cell receptor (beta chain) appears in the sequencing data of a study of siplizumab effects on memory and regulatory T cells (dated by TCRdb to the late 2010s). Regarding the research as a whole: Across 8 or 9 responder-stimulator pairs, paired mixed lymphocyte reactions were conducted with siplizumab at roughly 0.9 ug/mL and without drug. The study examined how the anti-CD2 antibody siplizumab affects alloreactive T-cell subsets in allogeneic mixed lymphocyte reactions built from human PBMCs. Findings and caveats that apply to the study as a whole: For roughly 80-96% of proliferating CD4+ or CD8+ clones, no naive or memory phenotype could be assigned. Among mappable alloreactive CD4+ clones, the Treg-derived fraction averaged about 70% with siplizumab versus 25% to 30% in control reactions. Because sequences at frequencies below about 10^-5 were poorly captured, only a minor fraction of alloreactive clones could be mapped back to unstimulated subsets. No functional confirmation was obtained for the suppressive function of proliferating Tregs from siplizumab cultures. Compared with memory T cells, unstimulated naive T cells appeared more diverse, and naive cells seemed to make a substantial contribution to the alloresponse. The cumulative frequency of alloreactive sequences that could be traced back to unstimulated CD4+ memory T cells was significantly reduced by siplizumab.

Library creation used the immunoSEQ multiplex PCR assay. The deep sequencing platform assayed roughly 10^5 TCR templates per sample. Genomic DNA extracted from sorted T cells was the material used for TCRbeta CDR3 sequencing. The published analysis was carried out like this. The R programming language was used for the clonal analysis of the TCRbeta CDR3 data. Alloreactive CD4+ and CD8+ clones were defined by comparing unstimulated samples with post-reaction CFSE-low samples. Alloreactive CD4+ clones were assigned to regulatory or non-regulatory origin by matching sequences to sorted unstimulated Treg and non-Treg repertoires. TCRdb obtained this table from immuneACCESS and retained in-frame rearrangements with V and J assigned. These tables miss some clones; where compared with another copy, unresolved V genes account for less than half of the shortfall, and the remainder is unexplained. From that table come the V and J calls and clone size; the DNA was used to work out D and trimming. Counted in this sample were thousands of clones; 35% to 45% of them appeared once. The biggest ten clones account for more than 5% of the sample.

For less than seven days, cells in the mixed lymphocyte reaction were kept in coculture at 37 degrees C. Responder PBMCs were labelled with CFSE, stimulator PBMCs were labelled with Violet Dye, and the two were mixed at a 1:1 ratio. Sorted unstimulated T cells, along with proliferating T cells recovered from mixed lymphocyte reactions, underwent TCRbeta CDR3 sequencing. Fresh whole blood from approximately 10 HLA-typed healthy donors was used to isolate PBMCs. For TCR sequencing, responder T cells that had proliferated and were CFSE-low were FACS-sorted once the mixed lymphocyte reaction was over. With regard to this clone: The antigen it recognizes is unknown. The input lacks base qualities; no much larger clone sits a single base away.

CDR1 SGDLS and CDR2 YYNGEE are derived from the germline V gene. Ends trimmed: V by 4 bases, J by 6 bases; bases unmatched to a gene: 5. The CDR3 starts with the cysteine, ends with the phenylalanine, and has 14 residues. This entry keeps only the CDR3 DNA: 42 bases, framed from base 1. The sequenced material came from CFSE-low (dividing) CD8+ T cells sorted from an allogeneic mixed lymphocyte reaction. This receptor was taken from a human donor in good health; the cells came from an allogeneic mixed lymphocyte reaction. Recombination connected TRBV9 to TRBJ2-3, with 10 bases aligning to TRBD2. The nucleotide sequence reads as follows: TGTGCCAGCAGCCCTAGCGGGGGACTGGATACGCAGTATTTT. This codes for CASSPSGGLDTQYF.